What follows are 3 T cell receptor beta chains derived from one specimen sequenced in a study of T cells after posttransplantation cyclophosphamide. A marrow graft followed busulfan-fludarabine conditioning, with cyclophosphamide on days +3 and +4. Sequencing was performed with immunoSEQ multiplex PCR; in TCRdb, only in-frame clones are kept and a portion is missing. There are approximately 6,000 clones in the sample, none observed a single time. This specimen was PBMCs, taken after allogeneic stem cell transplant with posttransplant cyclophosphamide. All receptors derive from a male patient over 55 who received an allogeneic stem cell transplant from a related donor, was CMV-positive, and had no GVHD. Part of the T cell pool may stem from the graft donor.

At least ten counts were recorded for this clone. This rearrangement joins TRBV6-5 to TRBJ1-1; TRBD1 is a possible D gene (5 bases). Trimming left V 2 bases short and J 5 bases short, with 12 bases between. Germline CDR1 reads MNHEY; CDR2 reads SVGAGI. The CDR3 sequence is 14 residues long. The CDR3 nucleotides are TGTGCCAGCAGTTACGGAGGGGTCACGACTGAAGCTTTCTTT. Amino acid sequence: CASSYGGVTTEAFF.

This clone was picked up a small number of times. J is TRBJ1-2 and V is TRBV28, with D uncertain. The CDR3 spans 14 residues. CDR1 is MDHEN, CDR2 SYDVKM, per germline. V lost 7 bases and J 7 bases, leaving 19 bases between the germline ends. CDR3 region: CASTRPGSPPGYTF. DNA for the CDR3: TGTGCCAGCACTCGACCGGGATCACCTCCTGGCTACACCTTC.

This clone has a count of ten or more. The V gene is TRBV6-5, the J gene TRBJ1-4; TRBD1 might be the D (6 bases). The CDR3 totals 13 residues. In germline, CDR1 is MNHEY, CDR2 SVGAGI. Trimming removed 4 bases at V and 5 bases at J, with 8 bases between. DNA of the CDR3: TGTGCCAGCAGTTGGACAGAGAATGAAAAACTGTTTTTT. Translating it yields CASSWTENEKLFF.